This paragraph reports one T cell receptor beta chain. Its matching antigen is unknown. This sample stems from a study of cytomegalovirus exposure and HLA in healthy donors. Findings and limits, study-wide: Productive rates of about 87% or about 30% were seen for most TCR beta V segments in an earlier analysis.

The PCR employed 60 Vbeta primers together with 13 Jbeta primers. Profiled with immunoSEQ multiplex PCR; TCRdb holds only in-frame clones, not every one. This sample carries approximately 100,000 clones, 76% of them seen once, and the ten largest clones take around 5%. After removal of 0 bases from V and 11 bases from J, the junction contained 4 bases not matched to a gene. Germline lookup yields CDR1 MNHNY and CDR2 SVGAGI (reference sequence). The CDR3 spans 14 residues. This sequence originates from a woman between 18 and 30 years old in good health and CMV-seropositive. Sequencing input: PBMCs. The chain joins TRBV6-6 to TRBJ2-1, with 10 bases aligning to TRBD1. The CDR3 DNA is TGTGCCAGCAGTTACTCGGACAGGGGGAAGAAGCAGTTCTTC. As protein: CASSYSDRGKKQFF.